This TCR beta chain was captured by sequencing in a study of T cells after yellow fever vaccination. TCRdb called the 5' RACE reads again in MiXCR, with one record for every CDR3 protein. The repertoire includes about 400,000 distinct CDR3 sequences, 6.2% of them detected once, and about 15% sits in the top ten. This clonotype showed up just a few times. V was pared by 4 bases and J by 0 bases, with 8 bases between. Germline V gene data show CDR1 as SGHVS and CDR2 as FQNEAQ. The CDR3 spans 14 residues. The TCR comes from a man aged 25 to 45 who received the YFV17D yellow fever vaccine. Sequencing used PBMCs, obtained 5 days after the yellow fever booster vaccination. This chain joins TRBV7-8 and TRBJ2-3; TRBD1 might be the D (6 bases). The CDR3 region is CASSSDRSTDTQYF. The CDR3 DNA reads as TGTGCCAGCAGCTCAGACAGGAGCACAGATACGCAGTATTTT.